The present TCR beta chain was sequenced within a study of cytomegalovirus exposure and HLA in healthy donors. Study results and limitations: What a later analysis reportedly showed was that an Asian-associated ancestry cluster had fewer N-insertions than the roughly 720-donor mean.

Turning to this clone: The antigen remains undetermined. Mismatch with germline at one junction end may stem from a read error.

With 60 Vbeta and 13 Jbeta primers, the PCR was carried out. Only in-frame clones appear in the TCRdb table, and some are missing; sequencing was by immunoSEQ multiplex PCR. Among around 200,000 clones listed, roughly 87% were seen once. CDR3 size: 13 residues. Germline lookup yields CDR1 SGHRS and CDR2 YFSETQ. Sequences were obtained from PBMCs. The TCR comes from a man aged 35 to 55 in good health and CMV-seropositive. The chain has TRBV5-1 and TRBJ2-5, with unresolved D. The CDR3 sequence is CASSLGSQEAQYF. In DNA form, the CDR3 reads TGCGCCAGCAGCTTAGGATCACAAGAGGCCCAGTACTTC.